This TCR beta chain was obtained from a study of OX40 agonist ivuxolimab in advanced cancers. On the study more broadly: Patients with prior anti-PD-1, anti-PD-L1 or anti-CTLA-4 therapy were eligible; about 41% had some.

Only in-frame clones appear in the TCRdb table, and some are missing; sequencing was by immunoSEQ multiplex PCR. The table shows approximately 74,000 clones, with about three quarters occurring only once. The V segment lost 5 bases and the J segment 6 bases; nucleotides outside the gene matches: 7. Looked up from germline, CDR1 is SGHTA and CDR2 is FQGNSA. This CDR3 has 15 residues. Points from the study as a whole: Clonal expansion from baseline to week 6 occurred in both CD4+ and CD8+ T cells. In general, CD8+ T cells held more expanded clones than CD4+ did, on average.

The study sampled blood at baseline, cycle 4 day 1, and cycle 7 day 1. This clone was observed a few times. Antigen unknown. This sequence was found in an adult with an advanced solid tumor such as melanoma, head and neck, liver or kidney cancer. J is TRBJ2-2 and V is TRBV7-2, with 9 nucleotides matching TRBD1. The sequences come from CD4+ or CD8+ T cells sorted from blood, collected in a trial of the OX40 agonist ivuxolimab. CDR3 amino acids: CASSLGTGLSGELFF. The CDR3 DNA sequence: TGTGCCAGCAGCCTAGGGACAGGGTTGTCCGGGGAGCTGTTTTTT.